A single sample gave rise to the 14 T cell receptor beta chains below, sequenced in a study of CD8 T cells in Susac syndrome (dated by TCRdb to the late 2010s). Receptor libraries were prepared by the immunoSEQ multiplex PCR assay. RNA was extracted using the RNeasy kit, and roughly 0.5 to 1 ug of the RNA was reverse transcribed with random hexamers. Using fastp at Q25 and MiXCR, TCRdb reprocessed the public reads and kept productive beta chains. Each entry merges the rows of one CDR3 protein and shows their most common DNA and genes. This sample lists more than 150,000 distinct CDR3 sequences; roughly 95% were detected once. The leading ten clones occupy 0.14% to 0.15% of the sample. Material: CD8+ T cells from PBMCs. The receptors shown here come from a human donor with multiple sclerosis.

V usage is TRBV9 and J usage is TRBJ2-5, with 7 bases fitting TRBD2. With 3 bases clipped from V and 4 bases from J, the junction kept 9 bases outside the gene matches. CDR3 length equals 15 residues. Germline CDR1 SGDLS, CDR2 YYNGEE. CDR3 sequence (DNA): TGTGCCAGCAGCGCAGCGGGGCGCCAGGGAGAGACCCAGTACTTC. Amino acid sequence: CASSAAGRQGETQYF.

The chain recombines TRBV18 with TRBJ2-7; 7 bases fit TRBD1. This CDR3 is built from 13 residues. Germline trimming cut 1 base from V and 6 bases from J; bases unmatched to any gene: 3. Germline V gene data show CDR1 as KGHSH and CDR2 as LQKENI. The CDR3, as DNA: TGTGCCAGCTCACCACACCCAGGGGGCGAGCAGTACGTC. It is translated as CASSPHPGGEQYV.

This clonotype showed up just once. V usage is TRBV5-1 and J usage is TRBJ2-7; D uncertain. From germline, CDR1 is SGHRS and CDR2 YFSETQ. The CDR3 has 13 amino acids. The ends were cut back, 1 base at V and 3 bases at J, with 8 bases in the middle. This CDR3 is CASSLSLDYEQYF. The CDR3 DNA reads as TGCGCCAGCAGCTTGAGCCTAGACTACGAGCAGTACTTC.

The gene calls are TRBV24-1 and TRBJ2-3, with D unresolved. Germline assignment: CDR1 KGHDR and CDR2 SFDVKD. The CDR3 spans 12 residues. Between the trimmed V and J ends, which lost 3 bases and 5 bases, there was a span of 5 bases. CDR3 region: CATSDSRDTQYF. The CDR3 nucleotides read TGTGCCACCAGTGATAGTCGAGATACGCAGTATTTT.

This chain joins TRBV29-1 and TRBJ1-1; tentative D call: TRBD1 (5 bases). Germline-derived CDR1 and CDR2 are SQVTM and ANQGSEA. This CDR3 region has 11 residues. Trimming cost V 7 bases and J 3 bases, with 9 bases left between them. The CDR3 sequence: CSGRVDTEAFF. DNA of the CDR3: TGCAGCGGCAGGGTTGACACTGAAGCTTTCTTT.

The rearrangement joins TRBV29-1 to TRBJ2-2; TRBD1 matches 8 bases. V was pared by 6 bases and J by 3 bases, with 3 bases of the junction left unmatched. This CDR3 spans 13 amino acids. Germline CDR1 reads SQVTM; CDR2 reads ANQGSEA. Here the CDR3 reads CSVTGDDTGELFF. The CDR3 nucleotides read TGCAGCGTGACAGGGGATGACACCGGGGAGCTGTTTTTT.

The chain carries TRBV30 and TRBJ1-1; TRBD1 is a possible D gene (6 bases). CDR3 length equals 13 residues. Trimming removed 6 bases from V and 1 base from J, with 12 bases in between. CDR1 and CDR2 from the germline V gene are GTSNPN and SVGIG (reference sequence). DNA for the CDR3: TGTGCCTGTACTCCGGGACAGAACACTGAAGCTTTCTTT. Its translation: CACTPGQNTEAFF. Supplemented by reference TRBV30 and TRBJ1-1, the full variable domain reads SQTIHQWPATLVQPVGSPLSLECTVEGTSNPNLYWYRQAAGRGLQLLFYSVGIGQISSEVPQNLSASRPQDRQFILSSKKLLLSDSGFYLCACTPGQNTEAFFGQGTRLTVV.

The V call is TRBV2, the J call TRBJ2-7; 10 bases align to TRBD2. This CDR3 has 13 residues. J lost 5 bases, V lost 9 bases, and 7 bases had no gene match. Germline CDR1 is SNHLY and CDR2 is FYNNEI. DNA for the CDR3: TGTGCCAGTAAAGCGGGGGGGCCGGACGAGCAGTACGTC. Protein: CASKAGGPDEQYV.

The V and J genes are TRBV11-2 and TRBJ1-1, with unresolved D. The CDR3 length is 12 residues. Germline CDR1 SGHAT, CDR2 FQNNGV. V dropped 4 bases and J dropped 2 bases, with 5 bases sitting between them. CDR3 in DNA: TGTGCCAGCAGCTACGATAACACTGAAGCTTTCTTT. This sequence encodes CASSYDNTEAFF.

J is TRBJ2-1 and V is TRBV4-1; D uncertain. V lost 4 bases to trimming and J lost 6 bases, with 13 bases between them. Germline CDR1 MGHRA, CDR2 YSYEKL. This CDR3 has 14 amino acids. The CDR3 sequence is CASSPRGDGNEQFF. The CDR3 region has the DNA TGCGCCAGCAGCCCAAGAGGCGACGGCAATGAGCAGTTCTTC.

This clonotype was detected only once. CDR3 sequence (DNA): TGTGCCACCAGCAGAGATCTAGCGGCCGGTCAGGAGCAGTACTTC. Its protein is CATSRDLAAGQEQYF. The chain employs TRBV15 and TRBJ2-7, with 7 bases lining up with TRBD2. With 0 bases clipped from V and 7 bases from J, the junction kept 9 bases outside the gene matches. The CDR3 totals 15 residues. From germline, CDR1 is LNHNV and CDR2 YYDKDF (reference sequence).

This clonotype showed up just once. The chain has TRBV5-1 and TRBJ1-1; D unclear. CDR1 and CDR2 (germline): SGHRS, YFSETQ. Trimming took 1 base from V and 1 from J, leaving 5 bases between them. The CDR3 length is 13 residues. Here the CDR3 reads CASSLTSNTEAFF. In nucleotides, the CDR3 is TGCGCCAGCAGCTTGACCTCGAACACTGAAGCTTTCTTT.

This chain joins TRBV12-3 or TRBV12-4 and TRBJ2-2; D not resolved. The CDR3 runs to 11 residues. Trimming removed 10 bases from V and 7 bases from J, with 10 bases in between. This CDR3 is CATQTYGELFF. The CDR3 bases are TGTGCCACTCAAACATACGGGGAGCTGTTTTTT.

CDR3: CSVRQGLSLEQYF. CDR3 coding DNA: TGCAGCGTTCGGCAGGGGCTCTCTCTCGAGCAGTACTTC. This chain connects TRBV29-1 to TRBJ2-7, with D maybe TRBD1 (6 bases). CDR1 and CDR2 from the germline V gene are SQVTM and ANQGSEA. V shed 5 bases and J shed 6 bases, with 17 bases lying between them. The CDR3 runs 13 residues.